This T cell receptor (beta chain) was found in a study of control samples from healthy donors and cancer patients. V was cut by 0 bases and J by 4 bases, with 11 bases left in between. This CDR3 comprises 16 residues. Germline values: CDR1 SGHRS, CDR2 YFSETQ. TCRdb's table, derived via immunoSEQ multiplex PCR, lists solely in-frame clones and lacks some. In the table there are 150,000 to 200,000 clones, 92% of which are singletons. Sequencing input: blood. The sequence was collected from a woman aged 25 to 45 in good health. V is TRBV5-1 and J is TRBJ2-6; no clear D. The CDR3 coding sequence is TGCGCCAGCAGCTTGGCCACGAGTTCCGGGGCCAACGTCCTGACTTTC. This codes for CASSLATSSGANVLTF.